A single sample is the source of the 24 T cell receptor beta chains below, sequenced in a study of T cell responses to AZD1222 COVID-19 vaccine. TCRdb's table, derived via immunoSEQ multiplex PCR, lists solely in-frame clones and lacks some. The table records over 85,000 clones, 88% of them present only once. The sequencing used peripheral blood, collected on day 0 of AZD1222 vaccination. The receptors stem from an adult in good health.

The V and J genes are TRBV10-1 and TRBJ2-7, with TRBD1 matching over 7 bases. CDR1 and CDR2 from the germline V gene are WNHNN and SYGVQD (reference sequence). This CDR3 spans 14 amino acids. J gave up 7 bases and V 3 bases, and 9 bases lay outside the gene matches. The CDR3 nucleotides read TGCGCCAGCAGTGAAGGGGGCGTCAGGTCGGAGCAGTACTTC. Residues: CASSEGGVRSEQYF.

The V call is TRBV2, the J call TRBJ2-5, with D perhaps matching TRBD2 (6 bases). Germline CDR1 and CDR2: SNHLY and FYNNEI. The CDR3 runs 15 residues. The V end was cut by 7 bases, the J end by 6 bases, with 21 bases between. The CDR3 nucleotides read TGTGCCAGCATGGTCGGTAGCGGCCCCAAAAAGACCCAGTACTTC. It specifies CASMVGSGPKKTQYF.

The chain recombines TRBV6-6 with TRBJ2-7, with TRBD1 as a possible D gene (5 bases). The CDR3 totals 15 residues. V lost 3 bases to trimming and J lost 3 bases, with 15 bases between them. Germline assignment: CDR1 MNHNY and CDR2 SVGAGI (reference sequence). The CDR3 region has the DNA TGTGCCAGCAGTTATGGGGCAGGGCCTAACTACGAGCAGTACTTC. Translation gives CASSYGAGPNYEQYF.

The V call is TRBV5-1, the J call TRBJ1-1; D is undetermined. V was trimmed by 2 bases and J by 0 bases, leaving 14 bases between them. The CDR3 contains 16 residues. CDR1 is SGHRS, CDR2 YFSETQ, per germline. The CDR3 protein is CASSLDRGQLNTEAFF. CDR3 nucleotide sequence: TGCGCCAGCAGCTTAGACCGAGGGCAGTTGAACACTGAAGCTTTCTTT.

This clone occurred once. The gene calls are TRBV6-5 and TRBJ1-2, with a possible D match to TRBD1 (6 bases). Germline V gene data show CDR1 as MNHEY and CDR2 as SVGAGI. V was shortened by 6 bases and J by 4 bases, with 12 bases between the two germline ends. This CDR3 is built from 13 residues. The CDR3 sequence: CASRGTGSYGYTF. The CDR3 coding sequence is TGTGCCAGCAGGGGAACAGGGTCCTATGGCTACACCTTC.

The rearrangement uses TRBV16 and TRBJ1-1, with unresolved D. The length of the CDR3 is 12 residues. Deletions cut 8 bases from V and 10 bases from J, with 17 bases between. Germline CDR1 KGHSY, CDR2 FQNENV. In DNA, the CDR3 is TGTGCCAGCCGGGTAGGAGAAGGCGCAGCTTTCTTT. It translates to CASRVGEGAAFF.

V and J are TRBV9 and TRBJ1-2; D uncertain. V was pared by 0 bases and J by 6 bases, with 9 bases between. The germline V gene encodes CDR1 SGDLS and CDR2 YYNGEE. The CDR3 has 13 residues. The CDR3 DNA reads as TGTGCCAGCAGCGTAGGCCCGGGGAATGGCTACACCTTC. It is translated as CASSVGPGNGYTF. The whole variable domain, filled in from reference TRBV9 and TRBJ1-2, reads DSGVTQTPKHLITATGQRVTLRCSPRSGDLSVYWYQQSLDQGLQFLIQYYNGEERAKGNILERFSAQQFPDLHSELNLSSLELGDSALYFCASSVGPGNGYTFGSGTRLTVV.

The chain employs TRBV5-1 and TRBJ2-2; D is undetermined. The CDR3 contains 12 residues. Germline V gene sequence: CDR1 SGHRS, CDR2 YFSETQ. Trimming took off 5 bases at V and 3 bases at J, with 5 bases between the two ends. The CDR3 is CASRGYTGELFF. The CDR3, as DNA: TGCGCCAGCAGGGGTTACACCGGGGAGCTGTTTTTT.

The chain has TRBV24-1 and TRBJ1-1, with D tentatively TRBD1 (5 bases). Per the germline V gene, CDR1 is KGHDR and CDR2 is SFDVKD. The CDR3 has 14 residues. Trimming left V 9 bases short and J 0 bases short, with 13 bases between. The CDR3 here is CATHSGSVNTEAFF. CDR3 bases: TGTGCCACCCATTCAGGGTCTGTGAACACTGAAGCTTTCTTT.

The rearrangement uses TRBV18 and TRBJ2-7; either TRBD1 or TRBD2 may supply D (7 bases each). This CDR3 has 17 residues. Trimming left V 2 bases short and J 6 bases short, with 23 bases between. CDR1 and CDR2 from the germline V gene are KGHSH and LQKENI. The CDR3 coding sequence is TGTGCCAGCTCACCAATCAGGGGGGGACAGAGTGGTATCGAGCAGTACTTC. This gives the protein CASSPIRGGQSGIEQYF.

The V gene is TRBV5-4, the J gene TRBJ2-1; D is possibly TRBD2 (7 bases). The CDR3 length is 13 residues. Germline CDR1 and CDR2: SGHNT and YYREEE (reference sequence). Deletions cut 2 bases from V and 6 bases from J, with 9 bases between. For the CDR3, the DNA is TGTGCCAGCAGCTTCGGGGGGCTCAATGAGCAGTTCTTC. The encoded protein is CASSFGGLNEQFF. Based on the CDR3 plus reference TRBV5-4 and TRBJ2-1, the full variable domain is ETGVTQSPTHLIKTRGQQVTLRCSSQSGHNTVSWYQQALGQGPQFIFQYYREEENGRGNFPPRFSGLQFPNYSSELNVNALELDDSALYLCASSFGGLNEQFFGPGTRLTVL.

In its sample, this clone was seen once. The CDR3 bases are TGTGCCAGCAGCTTAGATGTGTGGGGGGATGGCACAGATACGCAGTATTTT. Protein sequence: CASSLDVWGDGTDTQYF. The chain joins TRBV11-2 to TRBJ2-3; a possible D gene is TRBD2 (6 bases). The CDR3 totals 17 residues. The germline V gene encodes CDR1 SGHAT and CDR2 FQNNGV. The ends were cut back, 0 bases at V and 1 base at J, with 14 bases in the middle.

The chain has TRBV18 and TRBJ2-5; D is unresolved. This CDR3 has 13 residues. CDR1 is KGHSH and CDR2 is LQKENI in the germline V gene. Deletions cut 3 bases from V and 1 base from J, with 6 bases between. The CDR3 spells CASSPGIQETQYF. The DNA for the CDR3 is TGTGCCAGCTCACCGGGGATCCAAGAGACCCAGTACTTC.

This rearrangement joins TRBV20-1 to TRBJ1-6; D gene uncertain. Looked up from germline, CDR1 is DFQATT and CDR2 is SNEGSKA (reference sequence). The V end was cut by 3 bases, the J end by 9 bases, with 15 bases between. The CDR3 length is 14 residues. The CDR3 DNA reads TGCAGTGCTAGTCTCCGTGGGGTGGTTTCACCCCTCCACTTT. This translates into CSASLRGVVSPLHF.

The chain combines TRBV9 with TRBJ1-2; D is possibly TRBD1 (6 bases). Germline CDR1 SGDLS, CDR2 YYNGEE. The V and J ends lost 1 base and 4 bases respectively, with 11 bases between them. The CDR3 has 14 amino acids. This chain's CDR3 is CASSVYQGTYGYTF. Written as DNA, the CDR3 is TGTGCCAGCAGCGTATACCAGGGGACCTATGGCTACACCTTC.

CDR3 protein: CASSPQGNYGYTF. In nucleotides, the CDR3 is TGTGCCAGCAGCCCCCAGGGGAACTATGGCTACACCTTC. The rearrangement uses TRBV9 and TRBJ1-2, with a possible D match to TRBD1 (6 bases). The CDR3 contains 13 residues. The V end was cut by 4 bases, the J end by 2 bases, with 9 bases between. Germline V gives CDR1 SGDLS, CDR2 YYNGEE.

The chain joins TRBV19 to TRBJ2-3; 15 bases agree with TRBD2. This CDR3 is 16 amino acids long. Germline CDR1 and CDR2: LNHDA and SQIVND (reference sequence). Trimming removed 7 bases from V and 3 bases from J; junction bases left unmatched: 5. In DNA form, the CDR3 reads TGTGCCAGTACCCCTGGGACTAGCGGGAGGACAGATACGCAGTATTTT. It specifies CASTPGTSGRTDTQYF.

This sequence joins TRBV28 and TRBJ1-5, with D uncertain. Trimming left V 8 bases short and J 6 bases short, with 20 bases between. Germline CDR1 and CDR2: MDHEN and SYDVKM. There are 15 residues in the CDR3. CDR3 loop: CASVFTRAVSQPQHF. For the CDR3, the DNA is TGTGCCAGCGTCTTCACGAGGGCGGTTAGTCAGCCCCAGCATTTT.

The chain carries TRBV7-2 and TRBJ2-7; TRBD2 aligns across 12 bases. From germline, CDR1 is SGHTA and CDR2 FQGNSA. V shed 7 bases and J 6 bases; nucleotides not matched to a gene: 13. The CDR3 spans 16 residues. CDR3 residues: CASTLTLAGGPREQYF. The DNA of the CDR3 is TGTGCCAGCACCTTGACCCTAGCGGGAGGGCCTCGCGAGCAGTACTTC. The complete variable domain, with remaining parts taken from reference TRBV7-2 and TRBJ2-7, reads GAGVSQSPSNKVTEKGKDVELRCDPISGHTALYWYRQSLGQGLEFLIYFQGNSAPDKSGLPSDRFSAERTGGSVSTLTIQRTQQEDSAVYLCASTLTLAGGPREQYFGPGTRLTVT.

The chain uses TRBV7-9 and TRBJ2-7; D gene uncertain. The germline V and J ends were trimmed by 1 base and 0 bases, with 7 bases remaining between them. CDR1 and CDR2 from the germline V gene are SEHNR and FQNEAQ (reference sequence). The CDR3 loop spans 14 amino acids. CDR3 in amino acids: CASSLVGSSYEQYF. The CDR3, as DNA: TGTGCCAGCAGCTTAGTCGGTAGCTCCTACGAGCAGTACTTC. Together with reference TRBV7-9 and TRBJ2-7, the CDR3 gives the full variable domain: DTGVSQNPRHKITKRGQNVTFRCDPISEHNRLYWYRQTLGQGPEFLTYFQNEAQLEKSRLLSDRFSAERPKGSFSTLEIQRTEQGDSAMYLCASSLVGSSYEQYFGPGTRLTVT.

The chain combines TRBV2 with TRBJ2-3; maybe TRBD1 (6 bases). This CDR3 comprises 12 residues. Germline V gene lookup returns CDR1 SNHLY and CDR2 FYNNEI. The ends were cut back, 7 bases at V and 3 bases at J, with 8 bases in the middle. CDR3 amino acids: CASTGVTDTQYF. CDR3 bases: TGTGCCAGCACAGGGGTGACAGATACGCAGTATTTT.

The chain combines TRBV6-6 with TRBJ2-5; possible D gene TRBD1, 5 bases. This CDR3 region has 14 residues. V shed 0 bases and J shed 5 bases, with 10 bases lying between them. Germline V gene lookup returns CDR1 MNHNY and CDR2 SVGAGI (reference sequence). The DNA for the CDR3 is TGTGCCAGCAGTTACTCGACCAGGGTTGAGACCCAGTACTTC. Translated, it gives CASSYSTRVETQYF.

The CDR3 loop is CASSIGGKLNQPQHF. The CDR3 DNA sequence: TGTGCCAGTAGTATAGGGGGGAAACTTAATCAGCCCCAGCATTTT. This sequence joins TRBV19 and TRBJ1-5, with D perhaps matching TRBD1 (5 bases). CDR3 size: 15 residues. In germline, CDR1 is LNHDA, CDR2 SQIVND (reference sequence). Trimming pared 1 base from V and 4 bases from J, leaving 11 bases between.

The CDR3 nucleotides are TGCAGTGCTAGTCTTTCGCTAGCCGCAGATACGCAGTATTTT. The encoded protein is CSASLSLAADTQYF. This chain joins TRBV20-1 and TRBJ2-3, with D possibly being TRBD2 (5 bases). The CDR3 has 14 residues. The germline CDR1 and CDR2 sequences are DFQATT and SNEGSKA (reference sequence). Deletions cut 3 bases from V and 4 bases from J, with 14 bases between.